The 21 T cell receptor beta chains below come from one sample, sequenced in a study of T-cell memory formation after mild COVID-19. TCRdb reprocessed the 5' RACE reads with MiXCR, giving one entry per CDR3 protein. This sample yields nearly 110,000 distinct CDR3 sequences, of which 15% to 20% are seen a single time; over 25% belongs to the top ten. Sequenced input: PBMCs or a T cell subset sorted from them (not recorded which). Source of these receptors: an adult woman who had mild COVID-19 (a few samples of this study predate the infection). Cell type and time point are not known.

V and J are TRBV7-8 and TRBJ1-1; weak D call: TRBD1 (6 bases). CDR3 size: 14 residues. Germline V lookup: CDR1 SGHVS, CDR2 FQNEAQ. V was clipped by 3 bases and J by 0 bases, with 8 bases between them. This CDR3 reads CASSFGDMNTEAFF. The CDR3 DNA is TGTGCCAGCAGCTTCGGGGACATGAACACTGAAGCTTTCTTT.

As DNA, the CDR3 is TGCAGCGTTGAAGATGTAACTAGGTCGATCAATGAGCAGTTCTTC. Encoded protein: CSVEDVTRSINEQFF. The chain couples TRBV29-1 to TRBJ2-1, with D maybe TRBD2 (5 bases). Germline values: CDR1 SQVTM, CDR2 ANQGSEA. V dropped 0 bases and J dropped 6 bases, with 15 bases sitting between them. This CDR3 spans 15 amino acids.

The chain carries TRBV4-3 and TRBJ2-7; TRBD1 matches 8 bases. From germline, CDR1 is LGHNA and CDR2 YSLEER. The CDR3 spans 14 residues. The V segment lost 8 bases and the J segment 3 bases; nucleotides outside the gene matches: 9. CDR3 sequence reads: CASQDGGQGYEQYF. The CDR3 DNA reads TGCGCCAGCCAAGATGGAGGACAGGGCTACGAGCAGTACTTC.

This clonotype came up a few times. The genes are TRBV7-9 and TRBJ2-7, with 12 bases fitting TRBD2. The junction had 6 bases not matched to a gene; V was cut back by 4 bases and J by 5 bases. The length of the CDR3 is 15 residues. The germline V gene encodes CDR1 SEHNR and CDR2 FQNEAQ (reference sequence). CDR3 protein: CASSSTSGSRNEQYF. CDR3 DNA: TGTGCCAGCAGCTCGACTAGCGGGAGTAGGAACGAGCAGTACTTC.

This clonotype turned up a few times. The chain employs TRBV4-3 and TRBJ2-3; D uncertain. Per the germline V gene, CDR1 is LGHNA and CDR2 is YSLEER. V lost 0 bases and J 4 bases, leaving 17 bases between the germline ends. The CDR3 extends over 17 amino acids. CDR3 amino acids: CASSQDWANTLSDTQYF. Here the CDR3 DNA reads TGCGCCAGCAGCCAAGATTGGGCTAATACCTTATCAGATACGCAGTATTTT.

This clonotype has only a few counts. The rearrangement joins TRBV19 to TRBJ2-7; D assignment may be TRBD1 or TRBD2 (5 bases each). Germline CDR1 LNHDA, CDR2 SQIVND (reference sequence). The CDR3 has 17 residues. V was clipped by 3 bases and J by 0 bases, with 18 bases between them. The CDR3 coding sequence is TGTGCCAGTAGTATTGCCTTCGGGACGCTGAGCTCCTACGAGCAGTACTTC. This encodes CASSIAFGTLSSYEQYF.

This clonotype came up a few times. The gene calls are TRBV27 and TRBJ1-2, with D unresolved. Between the trimmed V and J ends, which lost 2 bases and 6 bases, there was a span of 22 bases. The CDR3 loop spans 17 amino acids. Germline V gives CDR1 MNHEY, CDR2 SMNVEV (reference sequence). DNA for the CDR3: TGTGCCAGCAGTTTAGAGGCGGGCCTTGGACCTCTCAATGGCTACACCTTC. Protein product: CASSLEAGLGPLNGYTF.

The V and J genes are TRBV20-1 and TRBJ1-5, with D uncertain. The CDR3 runs 13 residues. The V gene lost 5 bases and the J gene lost 2 bases, with 10 bases spanning the gap. CDR1 and CDR2 (germline): DFQATT, SNEGSKA (reference sequence). The CDR3 DNA reads TGCAGTGCTTCTGCATGGGGCAATCAGCCCCAGCATTTT. Amino acid sequence: CSASAWGNQPQHF.

V usage is TRBV7-9 and J usage is TRBJ1-1; TRBD1 might be the D (6 bases). The CDR3 spans 12 residues. The germline CDR1 and CDR2 sequences are SEHNR and FQNEAQ (reference sequence). V dropped 1 base and J dropped 14 bases, with 14 bases sitting between them. The CDR3 loop is CASSLGATQGFF. The CDR3 coding sequence is TGTGCCAGCAGCTTAGGAGCTACACAGGGCTTCTTT. Looking up the rest from reference TRBV7-9 and TRBJ1-1 gives the full variable domain: DTGVSQNPRHKITKRGQNVTFRCDPISEHNRLYWYRQTLGQGPEFLTYFQNEAQLEKSRLLSDRFSAERPKGSFSTLEIQRTEQGDSAMYLCASSLGATQGFFGQGTRLTVV.

This chain uses TRBV7-6 with TRBJ2-7; 8 nucleotides match TRBD1. Trimming took 5 bases from V and 2 from J; bases not matched to a gene: 11. Per germline, CDR1 SGHVS and CDR2 FNYEAQ. The CDR3 length is 16 residues. Written as DNA, the CDR3 is TGTGCCAGCAGCGCCCAGGCCGGGACAGGCACCTACGAGCAGTACTTC. Amino acids: CASSAQAGTGTYEQYF.

This clonotype was observed a handful of times. CDR3 protein: CASSKGGPEAFF. For the CDR3, the DNA is TGTGCCAGCAGCAAAGGGGGTCCTGAAGCTTTCTTT. J is TRBJ1-1 and V is TRBV12-3 or TRBV12-4; perhaps TRBD1 as D (6 bases). The CDR3 spans 12 residues. Trimming pared 6 bases from V and 6 bases from J, leaving 11 bases between.

The chain is built from TRBV9 and TRBJ2-1, with 12 bases identical to TRBD2. The CDR3 is 17 residues long. Germline CDR1 reads SGDLS; CDR2 reads YYNGEE. The ends lost 3 bases at V and 5 bases at J; junction bases unmatched: 9. DNA for the CDR3: TGTGCCAGCAGCGAAAAACCGGGACTAGCGGGCCACAATGAGCAGTTCTTC. Translated: CASSEKPGLAGHNEQFF.

The table lists this clonotype with a few counts. The chain couples TRBV5-1 to TRBJ1-2; perhaps TRBD1 as D (6 bases). V lost 7 bases, J lost 2 bases, and 9 bases lay in between. There are 12 residues in the CDR3. Germline CDR1 SGHRS, CDR2 YFSETQ. The CDR3 loop reads CASRTGNYGYTF. CDR3 DNA sequence: TGCGCCAGCCGTACAGGGAACTATGGCTACACCTTC. The whole variable domain, filled in from reference TRBV5-1 and TRBJ1-2, reads KAGVTQTPRYLIKTRGQQVTLSCSPISGHRSVSWYQQTPGQGLQFLFEYFSETQRNKGNFPGRFSGRQFSNSRSEMNVSTLELGDSALYLCASRTGNYGYTFGSGTRLTVV.

This chain connects TRBV12-3 or TRBV12-4 to TRBJ1-1; D is perhaps TRBD1 (5 bases). This CDR3 contains 14 residues. V was cut by 4 bases and J by 4 bases, with 13 bases left in between. The CDR3 DNA is TGTGCCAGCAGTTGGGCAGGGAAGGGCACTGAAGCTTTCTTT. Translated, it gives CASSWAGKGTEAFF.

The chain has TRBV6-2 or TRBV6-3 and TRBJ2-1; tentatively, D is TRBD1 (6 bases). This CDR3 contains 11 residues. Germline assignment: CDR1 MNHEY and CDR2 SVGEGT. The CDR3 sequence is CAGGPLYEQFF. In DNA form, the CDR3 reads TGTGCAGGGGGACCCCTATATGAGCAGTTCTTC.

This clonotype turned up a few times. This CDR3 is CASSLRGTGVAGELFF. CDR3 DNA: TGTGCCAGCAGTTTACGGGGGACAGGCGTGGCCGGGGAGCTGTTTTTT. This sequence joins TRBV12-3 or TRBV12-4 and TRBJ2-2, with 8 bases matching TRBD1. Losses at the gene ends were 2 bases for V and 6 bases for J; bases not matched to a gene: 8. This CDR3 is built from 16 residues.

This clonotype was seen more than once but under ten times. This rearrangement joins TRBV12-3 or TRBV12-4 to TRBJ2-5; D is perhaps TRBD1 (5 bases). With 3 bases removed from V and 5 bases from J, the gap between germline ends came to 25 bases. CDR3 length: 18 residues. CDR3 DNA sequence: TGTGCCAGCAGTTTTTACGCAGGACACCAAAAGCTGGGGGAGACCCAGTACTTC. Its protein is CASSFYAGHQKLGETQYF.

The gene calls are TRBV20-1 and TRBJ1-2, with D possibly being TRBD1 (5 bases). CDR3 length: 16 amino acids. V lost 0 bases to trimming and J lost 2 bases, with 16 bases between them. Germline V gene sequence: CDR1 DFQATT, CDR2 SNEGSKA (reference sequence). The CDR3 region is CSARDRPGTGNYGYTF. In nucleotides, the CDR3 is TGCAGTGCTAGAGATCGGCCCGGGACGGGAAACTATGGCTACACCTTC.

This clonotype was counted a few times. The chain recombines TRBV4-2 with TRBJ2-3; 11 nucleotides agree with TRBD1. Germline-derived CDR1 and CDR2 are LGHNA and YNFKEQ. J was trimmed by 0 bases and V by 0 bases; bases with no gene match: 5. The CDR3 consists of 18 residues. The CDR3 DNA follows: TGTGCCAGCAGCCAAGATGCCGGGACAGGGGGTAGCACAGATACGCAGTATTTT. Encoded protein: CASSQDAGTGGSTDTQYF.

A few counts support this clonotype. The chain recombines TRBV7-9 with TRBJ2-1; 9 nucleotides align to TRBD2. CDR3 length: 16 residues. The germline gives CDR1 SEHNR, CDR2 FQNEAQ (reference sequence). Trimming at V came to 3 bases and at J to 0 bases, leaving 3 bases not matched to a gene. The CDR3 DNA follows: TGTGCCAGCAGCTTGATTAGCGGGAGCTCCTACAATGAGCAGTTCTTC. Protein: CASSLISGSSYNEQFF. Full variable domain (missing parts from reference TRBV7-9 and TRBJ2-1): DTGVSQNPRHKITKRGQNVTFRCDPISEHNRLYWYRQTLGQGPEFLTYFQNEAQLEKSRLLSDRFSAERPKGSFSTLEIQRTEQGDSAMYLCASSLISGSSYNEQFFGPGTRLTVL.

This clonotype has a handful of counts. V and J are TRBV11-2 and TRBJ2-3, with 15 bases that match TRBD2. The trim removed 5 bases at V and 4 bases at J, leaving 7 bases unmatched. The length of the CDR3 is 17 residues. Germline V CDR1 and CDR2: SGHAT, FQNNGV. The CDR3 sequence is CASSPGLAGGPSDTQYF. DNA for the CDR3: TGTGCCAGCAGCCCAGGACTAGCGGGAGGGCCCTCAGATACGCAGTATTTT.